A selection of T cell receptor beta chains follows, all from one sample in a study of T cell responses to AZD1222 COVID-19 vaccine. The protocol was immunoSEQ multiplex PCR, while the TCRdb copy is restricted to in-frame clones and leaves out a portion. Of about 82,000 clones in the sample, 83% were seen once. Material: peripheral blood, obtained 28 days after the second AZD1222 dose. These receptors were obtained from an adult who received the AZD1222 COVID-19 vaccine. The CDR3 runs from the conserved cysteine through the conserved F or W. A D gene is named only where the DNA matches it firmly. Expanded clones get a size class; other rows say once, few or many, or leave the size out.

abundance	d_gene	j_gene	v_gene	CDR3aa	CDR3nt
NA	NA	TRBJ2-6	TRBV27	CASSLLGGAPGANVLTF	TGTGCCAGCAGTTTATTGGGGGGAGCGCCTGGGGCCAACGTCCTGACTTTC
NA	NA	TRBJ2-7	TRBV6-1	CASSEVITGPYEQYF	TGTGCCAGCAGTGAAGTTATAACAGGCCCCTACGAGCAGTACTTC
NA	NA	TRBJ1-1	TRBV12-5	CASGLGRASGTLNTEAFF	TGTGCTAGTGGTTTGGGTAGAGCCTCCGGGACACTGAACACTGAAGCTTTCTTT
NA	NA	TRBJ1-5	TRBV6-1	CASSDWGNANQPQHF	TGTGCCAGCAGTGATTGGGGGAATGCCAATCAGCCCCAGCATTTT
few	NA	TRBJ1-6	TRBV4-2	CASSQELPGANSPLHF	TGTGCCAGCAGCCAAGAATTACCGGGAGCCAATTCACCCCTCCACTTT
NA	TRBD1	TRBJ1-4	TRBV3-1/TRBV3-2	CASSHRQGEIKLFF	TGTGCCAGCAGCCATAGGCAGGGGGAGATAAAACTGTTTTTT
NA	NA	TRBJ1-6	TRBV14	CASGLGASPLHF	TGTGCCAGCGGCTTGGGGGCTTCACCCCTCCACTTT
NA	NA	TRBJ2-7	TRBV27	CASSFAGAPLSEQYF	TGTGCCAGCAGTTTTGCCGGGGCCCCACTCTCTGAGCAGTACTTC
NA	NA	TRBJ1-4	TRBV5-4	CASSPGRGVGEKLFF	TGTGCCAGCAGCCCCGGTCGGGGAGTGGGTGAAAAACTGTTTTTT
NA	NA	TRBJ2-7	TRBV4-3	CASSQEPGDSYEQYF	TGCGCCAGCAGCCAAGAGCCAGGGGACTCCTACGAGCAGTACTTC
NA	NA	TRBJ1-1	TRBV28	CASIDTEAFF	TGTGCCAGCATAGACACTGAAGCTTTCTTT
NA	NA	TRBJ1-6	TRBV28	CASSLDGFYNSPLHF	TGTGCCAGCAGTTTGGACGGGTTTTATAATTCACCCCTCCACTTT
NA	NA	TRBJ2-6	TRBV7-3	CASSLRADQSSGANVLTF	TGTGCCAGCAGCTTACGAGCAGATCAGAGCTCTGGGGCCAACGTCCTGACTTTC
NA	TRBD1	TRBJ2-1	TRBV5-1	CASSSPAGTGSNEQFF	TGCGCCAGCAGTTCGCCGGCCGGGACAGGGTCGAATGAGCAGTTCTTC
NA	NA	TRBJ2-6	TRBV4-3	CASSQEPNSGANVLTF	TGCGCCAGCAGCCAAGAACCCAACTCTGGGGCCAACGTCCTGACTTTC
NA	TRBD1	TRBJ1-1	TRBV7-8	CASSADRVLGTEAFF	TGTGCCAGCAGCGCAGACAGGGTCTTGGGCACTGAAGCTTTCTTT